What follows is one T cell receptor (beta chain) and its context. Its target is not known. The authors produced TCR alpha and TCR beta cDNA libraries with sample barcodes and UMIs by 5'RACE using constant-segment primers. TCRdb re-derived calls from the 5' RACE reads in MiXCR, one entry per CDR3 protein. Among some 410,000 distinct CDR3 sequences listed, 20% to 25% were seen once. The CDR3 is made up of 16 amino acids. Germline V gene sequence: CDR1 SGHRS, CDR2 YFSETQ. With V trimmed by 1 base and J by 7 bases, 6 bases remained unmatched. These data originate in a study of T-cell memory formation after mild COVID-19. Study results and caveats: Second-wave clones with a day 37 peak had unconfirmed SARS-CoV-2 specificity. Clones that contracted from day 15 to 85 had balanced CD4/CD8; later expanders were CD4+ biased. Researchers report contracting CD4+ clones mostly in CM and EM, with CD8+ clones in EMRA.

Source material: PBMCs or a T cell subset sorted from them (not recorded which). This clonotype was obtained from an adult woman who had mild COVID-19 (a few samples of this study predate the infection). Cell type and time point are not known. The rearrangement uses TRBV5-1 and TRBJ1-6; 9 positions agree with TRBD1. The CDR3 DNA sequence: TGCGCCAGCAGCTTGACCGGGACAGGGATCAATTCACCCCTCCACTTT. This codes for CASSLTGTGINSPLHF.